The clone carrying this T cell receptor beta chain is a singleton in its sample. Its specificity is not known. V lost 3 bases and J 3 bases, leaving 11 bases between the germline ends. The CDR3 totals 14 residues. CDR1 is MDHEN, CDR2 SYDVKM, per germline. These data originate in a study of somatic mutations in cytotoxic T cells in rheumatoid arthritis. General study points: There were about an eighth of the roughly 65 patients in whom the largest CD8+ clone exceeded 20% of CD8+ cells. There was no significant difference in CD8+ T-cell clonality between rheumatoid arthritis patients and age-matched healthy controls. Unlike healthy controls, rheumatoid arthritis patients had CD8+ clonality that increased with age.

Sequencing used immunoSEQ multiplex PCR; TCRdb keeps in-frame clones, though not all of them. The repertoire has approximately 15,000 clones, roughly 80% of them found once; the top ten carry roughly 15%. The V and J genes are TRBV28 and TRBJ1-1; a possible D gene is TRBD1 (6 bases). The specimen sequenced was CD8+ T cells sorted from blood. The receptor was isolated from an adult with rheumatoid arthritis. DNA of the CDR3: TGTGCCAGCAGTTTGGGGGGCCCCTACACTGAAGCTTTCTTT. It codes for CASSLGGPYTEAFF.